Below, one T cell receptor beta chain is given with its context. This table comes from immunoSEQ multiplex PCR, and its TCRdb copy is limited to in-frame clones, with some not included. The repertoire holds around 290,000 clones, roughly 90% seen once, with 1.7% in the top ten. The source of the sample is a study of blood T cell repertoires in COVID-19. This CDR3 contains 15 residues. Losses at the gene ends were 7 bases for V and 1 base for J; bases not matched to a gene: 7. Germline V gene lookup returns CDR1 MNHEY and CDR2 SVGAGI. The V and J genes are TRBV6-5 and TRBJ1-2; 9 bases are shared with TRBD1. Input material: PBMCs or T cells enriched from blood (not recorded which). This TCR was recovered from a woman aged 40 to 50 who had recovered from COVID-19. The CDR3 spells CASTSGQGLNYGYTF. In DNA form, the CDR3 reads TGTGCCAGCACTTCGGGACAGGGCCTTAACTATGGCTACACCTTC.